This T cell receptor beta chain originates from a study of T-cell memory formation after mild COVID-19. Findings and caveats of the study: Clones that contracted clustered mainly in CM and EM if CD4+ and in EMRA if CD8+. Contracting clones from day 15 to 85 showed balanced CD4/CD8; later expanders favored CD4+. Some SARS-CoV-2-responding clones were already detected in memory before infection.

With regard to this clonotype: Antigen: not known.

The CDR3 length is 15 residues. V lost 0 bases, J lost 5 bases, and 8 bases stayed unmatched. Germline CDR1 reads SGDLS; CDR2 reads YYNGEE. TCRdb re-derived calls from the 5' RACE reads in MiXCR, one entry per CDR3 protein. This sample has 250,000 to 300,000 distinct CDR3 sequences, with 16% found just once. Sequencing was carried out using PBMCs or a T cell subset sorted from them (not recorded which). The chain couples TRBV9 to TRBJ2-7, with TRBD2 matching over 7 bases. The origin of this receptor is a man aged 18 to 30 who had mild COVID-19 (a few samples of this study predate the infection). Cell type and time point are not known. The CDR3 coding sequence is TGTGCCAGCAGCGTAGGGGGACCAGGGAGGGACGAGCAGTACTTC. It is translated as CASSVGGPGRDEQYF. The whole variable domain, filled in from reference TRBV9 and TRBJ2-7, reads DSGVTQTPKHLITATGQRVTLRCSPRSGDLSVYWYQQSLDQGLQFLIQYYNGEERAKGNILERFSAQQFPDLHSELNLSSLELGDSALYFCASSVGGPGRDEQYFGPGTRLTVT.